Listed here is a single T cell receptor beta chain. Its antigen is still unknown. A read error may be the cause here, since a much bigger clone is one base away. These data are taken from a study of T-cell reconstitution after alpha-beta-depleted transplantation in children. Whole-study results and caveats: As was reported, about two months after transplant, alpha-beta T cells came from several hundred expanded graft clones.

For TCRbeta, the library was prepared with unique molecular identifiers. TCRdb processed the PCR reads anew with MiXCR; each CDR3 protein has one entry. The sample lists around 670,000 distinct CDR3 sequences, roughly 14% seen once, with around 0.79% in the top ten. Sequences were derived from PBMCs, sampled before TCRalphabeta/CD19-depleted stem cell transplant. The clonotype originates from a girl under 10 years old with congenital amegakaryocytic thrombocytopenia, due to receive a stem cell transplant.

The CDR3 sequence is CSASGTVLRNSQYF. In DNA, the CDR3 is TGCAGTGCTAGTGGGACAGTCCTCCGGAACAGTCAGTACTTC. The chain is built from TRBV20-1 and TRBJ2-4; TRBD1 aligns across 7 bases. Germline V gene data show CDR1 as DFQATT and CDR2 as SNEGSKA (reference sequence). CDR3 length: 14 residues.